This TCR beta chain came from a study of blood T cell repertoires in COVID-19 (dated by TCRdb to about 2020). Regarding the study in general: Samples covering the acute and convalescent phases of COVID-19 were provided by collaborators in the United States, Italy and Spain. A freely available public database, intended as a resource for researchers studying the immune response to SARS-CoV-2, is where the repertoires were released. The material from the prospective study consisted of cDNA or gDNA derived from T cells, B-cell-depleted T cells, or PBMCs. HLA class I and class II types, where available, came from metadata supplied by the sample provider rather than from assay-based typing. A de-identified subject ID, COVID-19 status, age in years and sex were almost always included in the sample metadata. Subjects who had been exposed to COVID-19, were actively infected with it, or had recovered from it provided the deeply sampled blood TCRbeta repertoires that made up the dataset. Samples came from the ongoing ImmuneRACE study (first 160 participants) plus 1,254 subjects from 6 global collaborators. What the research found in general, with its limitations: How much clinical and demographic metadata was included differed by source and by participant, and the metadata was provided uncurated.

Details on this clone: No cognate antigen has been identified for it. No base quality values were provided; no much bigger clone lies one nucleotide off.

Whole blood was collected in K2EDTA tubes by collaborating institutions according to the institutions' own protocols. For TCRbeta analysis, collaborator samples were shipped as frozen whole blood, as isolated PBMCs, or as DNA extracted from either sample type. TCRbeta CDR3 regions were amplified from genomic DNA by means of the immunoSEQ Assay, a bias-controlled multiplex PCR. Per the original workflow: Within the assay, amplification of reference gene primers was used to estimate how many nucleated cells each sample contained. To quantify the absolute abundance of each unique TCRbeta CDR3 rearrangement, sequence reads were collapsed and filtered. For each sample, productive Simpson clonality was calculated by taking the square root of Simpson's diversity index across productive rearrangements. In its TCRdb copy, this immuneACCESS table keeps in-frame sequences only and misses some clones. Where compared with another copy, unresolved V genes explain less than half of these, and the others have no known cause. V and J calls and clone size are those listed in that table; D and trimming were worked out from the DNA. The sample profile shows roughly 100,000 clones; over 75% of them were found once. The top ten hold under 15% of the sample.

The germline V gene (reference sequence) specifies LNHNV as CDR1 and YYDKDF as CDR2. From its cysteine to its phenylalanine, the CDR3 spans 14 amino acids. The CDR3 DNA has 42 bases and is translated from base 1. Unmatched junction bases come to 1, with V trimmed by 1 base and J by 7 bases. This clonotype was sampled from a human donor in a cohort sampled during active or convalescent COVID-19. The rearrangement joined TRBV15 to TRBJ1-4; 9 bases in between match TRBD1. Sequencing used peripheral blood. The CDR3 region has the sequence CATSRGQGGEKLFF. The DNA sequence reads TGTGCCACCAGCAGAGGACAGGGGGGTGAAAAACTGTTTTTT.